The 23 T cell receptor beta chains below come from one sample, sequenced in a study of stem cell transplantation in POMP-related autoinflammatory disease. Some clones are missing from TCRdb's copy, which holds only in-frame ones; the method was immunoSEQ multiplex PCR. The sample lists about 26,000 clones; 82% were seen once. The material was CD4+ T cells from PBMCs, obtained before stem cell transplantation. These TCRs come from a human donor with POMP-related autoinflammation and immune dysregulation (PRAID).

The genes are TRBV6-6 and TRBJ1-5, with a tentative D call TRBD1 (6 bases). The CDR3 is 16 amino acids. CDR1 is MNHNY, CDR2 SVGAGI, per germline (reference sequence). Trimming stripped 3 bases from V and 1 base from J, with 13 bases between. CDR3 region: CASSYFGGRSNQPQHF. In nucleotides, the CDR3 is TGTGCCAGCAGTTATTTCGGGGGGCGAAGCAATCAGCCCCAGCATTTT.

The CDR3 DNA follows: TGTGCCAGCACTACCGCGGACAGCTACTATGGCTACACCTTC. Translating gives CASTTADSYYGYTF. The V and J genes are TRBV28 and TRBJ1-2; possible D gene TRBD1, 6 bases. Germline V gene data show CDR1 as MDHEN and CDR2 as SYDVKM. Trimming took off 7 bases at V and 3 bases at J, with 15 bases between the two ends. This CDR3 has 14 amino acids.

The chain uses TRBV5-1 and TRBJ1-2; a possible D gene is TRBD1 (5 bases). Germline assignment: CDR1 SGHRS and CDR2 YFSETQ. The CDR3 sequence is 16 residues long. The ends were cut back, 4 bases at V and 4 bases at J, with 20 bases in the middle. For the CDR3, the DNA is TGCGCCAGCAGCCTTTATATCCAGGGAGACGGCTATGGCTACACCTTC. The encoded protein is CASSLYIQGDGYGYTF. The full variable domain, completed using reference TRBV5-1 and TRBJ1-2, is KAGVTQTPRYLIKTRGQQVTLSCSPISGHRSVSWYQQTPGQGLQFLFEYFSETQRNKGNFPGRFSGRQFSNSRSEMNVSTLELGDSALYLCASSLYIQGDGYGYTFGSGTRLTVV.

This clone occurred a few times. This sequence joins TRBV18 and TRBJ2-5, with TRBD2 matching over 7 bases. V lost 2 bases to trimming and J lost 1 base; unmatched junction nucleotides: 4. CDR1 is KGHSH and CDR2 is LQKENI in the germline V gene. The length of the CDR3 is 15 residues. In nucleotides, the CDR3 is TGTGCCAGCTCACCAAGCCTAGCGGCCCAAGAGACCCAGTACTTC. Translation: CASSPSLAAQETQYF. The full variable domain, its missing parts supplied by reference TRBV18 and TRBJ2-5, is NAGVMQNPRHLVRRRGQEARLRCSPMKGHSHVYWYRQLPEEGLKFMVYLQKENIIDESGMPKERFSAEFPKEGPSILRIQQVVRGDSAAYFCASSPSLAAQETQYFGPGTRLLVL.

The V and J genes are TRBV9 and TRBJ2-2; tentatively, D is TRBD1 (5 bases). There are 18 residues in the CDR3. Germline CDR1 SGDLS, CDR2 YYNGEE. Deletions cut 0 bases from V and 2 bases from J, with 17 bases between. Here the CDR3 reads CASSVGPPQGDNTGELFF. In DNA, the CDR3 is TGTGCCAGCAGCGTAGGTCCCCCGCAGGGCGATAACACCGGGGAGCTGTTTTTT.

The V and J genes are TRBV25-1 and TRBJ2-1, with a possible D match to TRBD2 (6 bases). The CDR3 is 17 amino acids. Germline lookup yields CDR1 MGHDK and CDR2 SYGVNS. Trimming shortened V by 3 bases and J by 0 bases, and 15 bases separated the two germline ends. CDR3 region: CASSEGLGGTSYNEQFF. The CDR3 DNA reads TGTGCCAGCAGTGAGGGACTTGGCGGGACCTCCTACAATGAGCAGTTCTTC.

The chain couples TRBV7-2 to TRBJ1-5, with D perhaps TRBD1 (5 bases). This CDR3 spans 13 amino acids. CDR1 is SGHTA and CDR2 is FQGNSA in the germline V gene. The V and J ends lost 3 bases and 6 bases respectively, with 9 bases between them. This CDR3 is CASSLGGGQPQHF. CDR3 nucleotide sequence: TGTGCCAGCAGCTTGGGGGGGGGTCAGCCCCAGCATTTT.

This clone was observed once. The V call is TRBV6-1, the J call TRBJ2-4; no reliable D call. V was cut by 4 bases and J by 6 bases, with 16 bases left in between. The germline V gene encodes CDR1 MNHNS and CDR2 SASEGT. This CDR3 is built from 15 residues. The CDR3 bases are TGTGCCAGCAGTGCCCCCCCGGGCCTAAGAAACATTCAGTACTTC. Residues: CASSAPPGLRNIQYF.

The gene calls are TRBV28 and TRBJ1-1, with a possible D match to TRBD1 (5 bases). Looked up from germline, CDR1 is MDHEN and CDR2 is SYDVKM. The V gene lost 3 bases and the J gene lost 3 bases, with 14 bases spanning the gap. The CDR3 length is 15 residues. This chain's CDR3 is CASSFLGLGDTEAFF. CDR3 nucleotides: TGTGCCAGCAGTTTCTTGGGGTTGGGGGACACTGAAGCTTTCTTT.

This clone was counted between two and nine times. V gene TRBV9 combines with J gene TRBJ2-2; tentatively, D is TRBD2 (5 bases). CDR1 is SGDLS, CDR2 YYNGEE, per germline. This CDR3 spans 12 amino acids. The ends were cut back, 3 bases at V and 7 bases at J, with 7 bases in the middle. The CDR3 sequence is CASSARGGELFF. The CDR3 DNA reads as TGTGCCAGCAGCGCCCGGGGCGGGGAGCTGTTTTTT.

The chain couples TRBV28 to TRBJ1-5; D unresolved. V was clipped by 3 bases and J by 1 base, with 16 bases between them. The CDR3 runs 17 residues. The V gene's germline CDR1 is MDHEN and CDR2 SYDVKM. Here the CDR3 DNA reads TGTGCCAGCAGTTTGAATGGAGGGAGGGAGAGCAATCAGCCCCAGCATTTT. This gives the protein CASSLNGGRESNQPQHF.

The chain carries TRBV7-2 and TRBJ2-7; 13 nucleotides line up with TRBD2. Germline V gene sequence: CDR1 SGHTA, CDR2 FQGNSA. Trimming cost V 4 bases and J 4 bases; bases outside gene matches: 7. The CDR3 spans 16 residues. The CDR3 coding sequence is TGTGCCAGCAGCTCAGGAGGGACTAGCGGGATATACGAGCAGTACTTC. Its protein is CASSSGGTSGIYEQYF.

The J gene is TRBJ1-2, the V gene TRBV28, with 7 positions matching TRBD1. The CDR3 consists of 15 residues. CDR1 and CDR2 from the germline V gene are MDHEN and SYDVKM. J was trimmed by 4 bases and V by 1 base; bases with no gene match: 6. The DNA for the CDR3 is TGTGCCAGCAGTTTATCGATGACAGGGATCTATGGCTACACCTTC. Protein product: CASSLSMTGIYGYTF.

The chain recombines TRBV21-1 with TRBJ1-5; the D call TRBD1 from the table was never checked on the DNA. TRBV21-1 is classified as a pseudogene. CDR3 length: 18 residues. CDR3 DNA: TGTGCCAGCAGCAAAGAAGGCGAGACAAGATATAGCAATCAGCCCCAGCATTTT. As protein: CASSKEGETRYSNQPQHF.

The V call is TRBV28, the J call TRBJ2-7; D not certain. The CDR3 is made up of 14 amino acids. CDR1 and CDR2 from the germline V gene are MDHEN and SYDVKM. Trimming left V 3 bases short and J 1 base short, with 10 bases between. CDR3 residues: CASSFLRRSYEQYF. CDR3 in DNA: TGTGCCAGCAGTTTCCTGAGAAGATCCTACGAGCAGTACTTC.

About this clone itself: Its ends do not fully match the called genes, so a read error is possible. The rearrangement joins TRBV19 to TRBJ2-5; 8 bases fit TRBD1. The CDR3 sequence is 15 residues long. Germline V lookup: CDR1 LNHDA, CDR2 SQIVND (reference sequence). The CDR3 DNA sequence: TGTGCCGGTAGTATCGAGACAGGGGTCACGGAGACCCAGTACTTC. Amino acid sequence: CAGSIETGVTETQYF.

The J gene is TRBJ2-5, the V gene TRBV4-1, with a weak D call TRBD2 (6 bases). CDR1 is MGHRA, CDR2 YSYEKL, per germline. V shed 0 bases and J shed 2 bases, with 10 bases lying between them. CDR3 length: 15 amino acids. The CDR3 DNA is TGCGCCAGCAGCCAAGAATGGGACTTGCAAGAGACCCAGTACTTC. This encodes CASSQEWDLQETQYF.

This chain uses TRBV27 with TRBJ2-1; TRBD1 aligns across 10 bases. Germline CDR1 reads MNHEY; CDR2 reads SMNVEV (reference sequence). The CDR3 sequence is 18 residues long. V shed 5 bases and J 5 bases; nucleotides not matched to a gene: 15. CDR3 sequence: CASSGWRGGTGDNNEQFF. CDR3 nucleotide sequence: TGTGCCAGCAGTGGCTGGAGAGGCGGGACAGGGGACAACAATGAGCAGTTCTTC.

The gene calls are TRBV7-3 and TRBJ2-7, with D perhaps matching TRBD2 (5 bases). V lost 5 bases, J lost 6 bases, and 20 bases lay in between. The CDR3 spans 15 residues. Per the germline V gene, CDR1 is SGHTA and CDR2 is FQGTGA. CDR3 sequence reads: CASSHADLSVCEQYF. DNA for the CDR3: TGTGCCAGCAGCCATGCGGACTTGTCGGTCTGCGAGCAGTACTTC.

The J gene is TRBJ1-1, the V gene TRBV5-6; 7 bases fit TRBD1. This CDR3 is 13 amino acids long. J lost 11 bases, V lost 2 bases, and 9 bases had no gene match. Germline values: CDR1 SGHDT, CDR2 YYEEEE. This chain's CDR3 is CASSFGSGGGAFF. The CDR3 coding sequence is TGTGCCAGCAGCTTTGGCTCAGGGGGAGGTGCTTTCTTT.

The chain links TRBV5-4 to TRBJ2-1; 10 nucleotides match TRBD2. Per germline, CDR1 SGHNT and CDR2 YYREEE (reference sequence). This CDR3 is built from 15 residues. With 0 bases clipped from V and 7 bases from J, the junction kept 4 bases outside the gene matches. The CDR3 loop is CASSLGAGGRNEQFF. The CDR3 bases are TGTGCCAGCAGCTTGGGAGCGGGAGGGAGAAATGAGCAGTTCTTC.

The chain joins TRBV5-1 to TRBJ2-5; D is ambiguous. V was pared by 0 bases and J by 1 base, with 4 bases between. Germline assignment: CDR1 SGHRS and CDR2 YFSETQ. The CDR3 spans 13 residues. In DNA, the CDR3 is TGCGCCAGCAGCTTGGAGACCCAAGAGACCCAGTACTTC. Encoded protein: CASSLETQETQYF.

This chain joins TRBV29-1 and TRBJ1-3; TRBD1 is a possible D gene (6 bases). CDR1 SQVTM and CDR2 ANQGSEA come from the germline V gene. V lost 7 bases and J lost 2, with 12 bases in between. CDR3 size: 13 residues. The CDR3 sequence: CSAQQGTGNTIYF. CDR3 nucleotides: TGCAGCGCCCAACAGGGCACTGGAAACACCATATATTTT.